Shown below are 10 T cell receptor beta chains from a single sample sequenced in a study of T cells in Graves' hyperthyroidism and ophthalmopathy. RNA transcripts were the template for amplifying TCR beta CDR3 regions. An initial round of RT-PCR targeting the TCR CDR3 relied on the HTBI primer set. TCRdb used MiXCR to reprocess the multiplex PCR reads, holding one entry per CDR3 protein. The sample includes a few hundred thousand distinct CDR3 sequences, more than 15% seen only once; the top ten take roughly 3.5%. Specimen: blood. The receptors come from a woman between 35 and 50 years old with Graves' ophthalmopathy.

Ten or more counts support this clonotype. The chain uses TRBV28 and TRBJ2-3; the match to TRBD2 covers 11 bases. The CDR3 totals 15 residues. V dropped 5 bases and J dropped 5; count of bases not matched to a gene: 6. CDR1 and CDR2 from the germline V gene are MDHEN and SYDVKM. In DNA, the CDR3 is TGTGCCAGCAGTCACCTCGGGACTAGCGGAGATACGCAGTATTTT. Protein product: CASSHLGTSGDTQYF. Full variable domain (outside the CDR3, taken from reference TRBV28 and TRBJ2-3): DVKVTQSSRYLVKRTGEKVFLECVQDMDHENMFWYRQDPGLGLRLIYFSYDVKMKEKGDIPEGYSVSREKKERFSLILESASTNQTSMYLCASSHLGTSGDTQYFGPGTRLTVL.

This clonotype showed up many times. V and J are TRBV27 and TRBJ2-3, with no clear D. Germline V lookup: CDR1 MNHEY, CDR2 SMNVEV (reference sequence). The CDR3 extends over 14 amino acids. Deletions cut 4 bases from V and 4 bases from J, with 12 bases between. As DNA, the CDR3 is TGTGCCAGCAGTTCTTTTGTTGGGGCAGATACGCAGTATTTT. The encoded protein is CASSSFVGADTQYF.

This clonotype has just a few counts. The chain joins TRBV10-3 to TRBJ2-7; 10 nucleotides align to TRBD1. Germline trimming cut 0 bases from V and 5 bases from J; bases unmatched to any gene: 7. The germline CDR1 and CDR2 sequences are ENHRY and SYGVKD. The CDR3 sequence is 16 residues long. The CDR3 DNA follows: TGTGCCATCAGTGAGTCGGAAGGGACAGGGGTCGACGAGCAGTACTTC. This gives the protein CAISESEGTGVDEQYF.

This sequence joins TRBV6-1 and TRBJ2-5; TRBD1 matches 9 bases. The CDR3 is made up of 15 amino acids. The V gene end was trimmed by 1 base and the J gene end by 3 bases; junction bases not matched to a gene: 3. The V gene's germline CDR1 is MNHNS and CDR2 SASEGT. The chain's CDR3 is CASSEGTGVKETQYF. The CDR3 DNA reads TGTGCCAGCAGTGAAGGGACAGGGGTTAAAGAGACCCAGTACTTC.

This clonotype was counted a few times. The CDR3 DNA reads TGCGCCAGCAGCTTATTTGGGGCAGATAACACTGAAGCTTTCTTT. Protein: CASSLFGADNTEAFF. This chain connects TRBV5-1 to TRBJ1-1; perhaps TRBD1 as D (5 bases). Germline V gives CDR1 SGHRS, CDR2 YFSETQ. The CDR3 has 15 amino acids. Trimming removed 2 bases from V and 2 bases from J, with 13 bases in between.

This clonotype was seen repeatedly, ten times or more. V gene TRBV6-1 combines with J gene TRBJ1-1; D remains ambiguous. The V gene's germline CDR1 is MNHNS and CDR2 SASEGT. With 8 bases removed from V and 5 bases from J, the gap between germline ends came to 18 bases. The CDR3 runs 14 residues. CDR3 in amino acids: CASQTEPGWTEAFF. In DNA, the CDR3 is TGTGCCAGCCAAACCGAACCGGGGTGGACTGAAGCTTTCTTT.

V and J are TRBV3-1 and TRBJ1-4; D gene uncertain. Germline values: CDR1 LGHDT, CDR2 YNNKEL (reference sequence). The V and J ends lost 1 base and 8 bases respectively, with 11 bases between them. This CDR3 is built from 14 residues. The CDR3 spells CASSQAGADEKLFF. The CDR3 DNA reads as TGTGCCAGCAGCCAAGCTGGAGCAGACGAAAAACTGTTTTTT.

At least ten counts were recorded for this clonotype. This chain links TRBV27 with TRBJ2-1, with 7 bases aligning to TRBD2. The V and J ends lost 0 bases and 8 bases, in that order; junction bases with no gene match: 4. This CDR3 is built from 14 residues. Germline V gene sequence: CDR1 MNHEY, CDR2 SMNVEV (reference sequence). CDR3: CASSLSSGPYEQFF. The CDR3 region has the DNA TGTGCCAGCAGTTTATCTAGCGGGCCTTATGAGCAGTTCTTC.

CDR3 sequence: CASSLGAPIIPGDNYGYTF. The DNA for the CDR3 is TGTGCCAGCAGCTTAGGCGCCCCAATAATCCCAGGGGATAACTATGGCTACACCTTC. The chain is built from TRBV7-9 and TRBJ1-2; tentative D call: TRBD1 (6 bases). The CDR3 sequence is 19 residues long. Trimming removed 1 base from V and 1 base from J, with 22 bases in between. The germline V gene has CDR1 SEHNR and CDR2 FQNEAQ (reference sequence).

This clonotype occurred once. A single base separates this from a much larger clone, so it may be a read error. The chain has TRBV11-2 and TRBJ2-1; perhaps TRBD2 as D (6 bases). CDR3 length: 16 residues. The V gene's germline CDR1 is SGHAT and CDR2 FQNNGV. The CDR3 reads CASGLVLASSDNEQFF. For the CDR3, the DNA is TGTGCCAGCGGCTTAGTACTAGCTAGCTCCGACAATGAGCAGTTCTTC.